These T cell receptor beta chains were read from a single sample in a study of blood T cell repertoires in COVID-19. Profiled with immunoSEQ multiplex PCR; TCRdb holds only in-frame clones, not every one. The sample records about 62,000 clones, 75% to 90% being singletons. Sequencing was performed on peripheral blood. The origin of the receptors is a woman aged 55-70 years with COVID-19, enrolled during active disease. CDR3s include the opening cysteine and the closing phenylalanine or tryptophan.

j_call v_call cdr3_aa
TRBJ1-2 TRBV19 CASTTGTAFYGYTF
TRBJ2-1 TRBV28 CASRDPDRHNEQFF
TRBJ1-3 TRBV6-5 CASSRGLHSGNTIYF
TRBJ2-7 TRBV4-2 CASNPTGLTYEQYF
TRBJ1-1 TRBV5-1 CASSLSTGQGPEAFF
TRBJ1-4 TRBV28 CASSYRQQGGGEKLFF
TRBJ2-7 TRBV6-6 CASSPLGTGVTYEQYF
TRBJ2-5 TRBV6-2/TRBV6-3 CASTPRWGRGFGETQYF
TRBJ2-7 TRBV19 CASSIQGASSYEQYF
TRBJ1-2 TRBV5-5 CASSLVVRGYTF
TRBJ2-5 TRBV2 CASTPGTVFGETQYF
TRBJ2-7 TRBV18 CASSEYGLEQYF
TRBJ1-6 TRBV4-3 CASSQVPGGNSPLHF
TRBJ1-5 TRBV25-1 CASNRGGLNQPQHF
TRBJ1-6 TRBV6-5 CATGTGNSPLHF
TRBJ1-5 TRBV27 CASSSGQLNQPQHF
TRBJ1-4 TRBV18 CASSPTGYNEKLFF
TRBJ2-7 TRBV5-8 CASSWKWPDSRSYEQYF
TRBJ1-2 TRBV19 CASSRTGNENYGYTF
TRBJ1-2 TRBV11-2 CASSLIRQDYGYTF
TRBJ2-7 TRBV5-4 CASSSPPPGLGAYEQYF
TRBJ2-5 TRBV29-1 CSVVPTGGQETQYF
TRBJ2-7 TRBV5-4 CASSFGTTTNEQYF
TRBJ2-1 TRBV12-5 CASGPAGPAGEQFF
TRBJ2-1 TRBV6-1 CASSGVGHRKYNEQFF
TRBJ1-1 TRBV7-2 CASRRGTEAFF
TRBJ1-2 TRBV28 CASSLGGEGYGYTF
TRBJ2-1 TRBV19 CASSIALRTGHPEQFF
TRBJ2-3 TRBV7-3 CASSPGQTDTQYF
TRBJ2-7 TRBV4-3 CASSRESTGVFHEQYF